These 20 T cell receptor beta chains share one sample of origin, sequenced in a study of T cells in Graves' hyperthyroidism and ophthalmopathy (dated by TCRdb to 2018 to 2020). Receptor amplification or capture employed multiplex PCR. The run used an Illumina HiSeq 2000. Amplification of TCR beta CDR3 regions was carried out from RNA transcripts. A first-round RT-PCR of the TCR CDR3 used the HTBI primer set with the Qiagen OneStep RT-PCR kit. The raw public data were reprocessed by TCRdb itself: fastp quality trimming at Q25, MiXCR clonotype calling, in-frame beta chains only. Rows merge per CDR3 protein into single entries with the most common DNA and genes. Recorded for this sample are 700,000 or so distinct CDR3 sequences; more than 14% of them occurred a single time. The top ten clonotypes cover under 15% of the sample. The sample consisted of blood. The origin of the receptors is a woman aged 45-60 years with Graves' ophthalmopathy.

The J gene is TRBJ1-5, the V gene TRBV20-1, with D hard to call. In germline, CDR1 is DFQATT, CDR2 SNEGSKA (reference sequence). The V and J ends lost 4 bases and 5 bases respectively, with 12 bases between them. CDR3 length: 13 residues. The DNA of the CDR3 is TGCAGTGCTAACATAGGAGTATATCAGCCCCAGCATTTT. This codes for CSANIGVYQPQHF.

This clonotype was observed many times. V and J are TRBV7-3 and TRBJ2-1, with 7 bases lining up with TRBD1. Per germline, CDR1 SGHTA and CDR2 FQGTGA. The CDR3 is 16 amino acids. Trimming cost V 1 base and J 5 bases; bases outside gene matches: 8. This CDR3 is CASSLIGGQTNNEQFF. The CDR3 region has the DNA TGTGCCAGCAGCTTAATAGGGGGCCAGACCAACAATGAGCAGTTCTTC.

This chain links TRBV9 with TRBJ2-2; D not certain. Germline values: CDR1 SGDLS, CDR2 YYNGEE. The ends were cut back, 3 bases at V and 3 bases at J, with 9 bases in the middle. This CDR3 spans 14 amino acids. Written as DNA, the CDR3 is TGTGCCAGCAGCGCTAGTGGGGACACCGGGGAGCTGTTTTTT. As protein: CASSASGDTGELFF.

This clonotype was seen ten or more times. This sequence joins TRBV11-2 and TRBJ1-4, with D hard to call. V was clipped by 5 bases and J by 0 bases, with 10 bases between them. The CDR3 is made up of 15 amino acids. CDR1 and CDR2 (germline): SGHAT, FQNNGV. In DNA form, the CDR3 reads TGTGCCAGCAGCCACCGTGGGGCAACTAATGAAAAACTGTTTTTT. Its translation: CASSHRGATNEKLFF. Combining the CDR3 with reference TRBV11-2 and TRBJ1-4 gives the whole variable domain EAGVAQSPRYKIIEKRQSVAFWCNPISGHATLYWYQQILGQGPKLLIQFQNNGVVDDSQLPKDRFSAERLKGVDSTLKIQPAKLEDSAVYLCASSHRGATNEKLFFGSGTQLSVL.

This clonotype has a count of ten or more. This chain joins TRBV7-2 and TRBJ2-1, with D possibly TRBD2 on 5 matching bases. Trimming took 1 base from V and 8 from J, leaving 15 bases between them. The CDR3 contains 15 residues. The germline CDR1 and CDR2 sequences are SGHTA and FQGNSA. In nucleotides, the CDR3 is TGTGCCAGCAGCTTAGAGCGGCCCCTGCCCCATGAGCAGTTCTTC. Its protein product is CASSLERPLPHEQFF.

A word on this clonotype: A much larger clone sits a single nucleotide away, making a read error possible. The rearrangement links TRBV29-1 to TRBJ1-1; 9 positions agree with TRBD1. The CDR3 contains 12 residues. CDR1 and CDR2 from the germline V gene are SQVTM and ANQGSEA. The CDR3 region is CRVAPGQGGAFF. Written as DNA, the CDR3 is TGCCGCGTTGCCCCGGGACAGGGTGGAGCTTTCTTT. Full variable domain (missing parts from reference TRBV29-1 and TRBJ1-1): SAVISQKPSRDICQRGTSLTIQCQVDSQVTMMFWYRQQPGQSLTLIATANQGSEATYESGFVIDKFPISRPNLTFSTLTVSNMSPEDSSIYLCRVAPGQGGAFFGQGTRLTVV.

The V call is TRBV20-1, the J call TRBJ2-1; the D gene could be TRBD1 or TRBD2 (6 bases each). The germline V and J ends were trimmed by 1 base and 7 bases, with 20 bases remaining between them. The germline gives CDR1 DFQATT, CDR2 SNEGSKA (reference sequence). The CDR3 is 16 residues long. For the CDR3, the DNA is TGCAGTGCTAGAGGGGTTTGGAGGGGGGAGAGTAATGAGCAGTTCTTC. Translated, it gives CSARGVWRGESNEQFF.

The chain links TRBV4-2 to TRBJ1-1; D is possibly TRBD1 (5 bases). With 1 base removed from V and 3 bases from J, the gap between germline ends came to 9 bases. This CDR3 is built from 14 residues. Looked up from germline, CDR1 is LGHNA and CDR2 is YNFKEQ. In nucleotides, the CDR3 is TGTGCCAGCAGCCAAGCGTTGGGGGACACTGAAGCTTTCTTT. As protein: CASSQALGDTEAFF.

The chain combines TRBV11-3 with TRBJ1-1; D is undetermined. Between the trimmed V and J ends, which lost 6 bases and 5 bases, there was a span of 13 bases. The CDR3 is made up of 13 amino acids. Per germline, CDR1 SGHNT and CDR2 YENEEA. Here the CDR3 reads CASSVYRGTEAFF. The DNA for the CDR3 is TGTGCCAGCAGTGTCTATCGAGGTACTGAAGCTTTCTTT.

The chain's CDR3 is CRVAWAHVKLAGVCEQFF. The CDR3 nucleotides read TGCAGAGTAGCCTGGGCCCACGTAAAACTAGCGGGAGTGTGTGAGCAGTTCTTC. The genes are TRBV20-1 and TRBJ2-1; TRBD2 matches 11 bases. Germline CDR1 is DFQATT and CDR2 is SNEGSKA (reference sequence). The CDR3 has 18 residues.

This clonotype occurred many times. This chain joins TRBV29-1 and TRBJ2-1; 7 bases are shared with TRBD2. CDR1 is SQVTM and CDR2 is ANQGSEA in the germline V gene. This CDR3 spans 15 amino acids. The J segment lost 7 bases and the V segment lost 2 bases, leaving 11 bases of the junction unmatched. The CDR3 DNA sequence: TGCAGCGTTGAAAAGGCGGGAGTAGAGTGGAATGAGCAGTTCTTC. This codes for CSVEKAGVEWNEQFF.

This clonotype was found many times. The CDR3 is CSARDPTGGITGELFF. For the CDR3, the DNA is TGCAGTGCTAGAGATCCTACAGGGGGGATCACCGGGGAGCTGTTTTTT. The chain links TRBV20-1 to TRBJ2-2, with 8 bases lining up with TRBD1. The trim removed 0 bases at V and 4 bases at J, leaving 7 bases unmatched. Germline V CDR1 and CDR2: DFQATT, SNEGSKA (reference sequence). This CDR3 is 16 amino acids long.

This clonotype was observed a few times. The chain links TRBV6-1 to TRBJ1-5; 7 nucleotides line up with TRBD1. J lost 0 bases, V lost 4 bases, and 6 bases had no gene match. The CDR3 covers 16 residues. In germline, CDR1 is MNHNS, CDR2 SASEGT. The CDR3 coding sequence is TGTGCCAGCAGTGCCCCAGGGGGGTATAGCAATCAGCCCCAGCATTTT. Translating gives CASSAPGGYSNQPQHF.

Ten or more counts support this clonotype. This rearrangement joins TRBV7-9 to TRBJ2-5; 9 positions match TRBD2. V was clipped by 6 bases and J by 1 base; unmatched bases: 6. Looked up from germline, CDR1 is SEHNR and CDR2 is FQNEAQ (reference sequence). This CDR3 is built from 15 residues. CDR3 DNA sequence: TGTGCCAGCAGTCGACTAGCGGAACTCCAAGAGACCCAGTACTTC. It codes for CASSRLAELQETQYF.

This rearrangement joins TRBV10-3 to TRBJ2-2; the match to TRBD1 covers 7 bases. The CDR3 is 14 amino acids. Germline CDR1 ENHRY, CDR2 SYGVKD. The junction had 3 bases not matched to a gene; V was cut back by 8 bases and J by 0 bases. The CDR3 coding sequence is TGTGCCATCGGGACAGATACGAACACCGGGGAGCTGTTTTTT. Residues: CAIGTDTNTGELFF.

There are a few counts of this clonotype. The V and J genes are TRBV29-1 and TRBJ2-1; 7 nucleotides match TRBD2. Germline V CDR1 and CDR2: SQVTM, ANQGSEA. J was trimmed by 6 bases and V by 5 bases; bases with no gene match: 10. This CDR3 comprises 14 residues. The CDR3 nucleotides read TGCAGCGTTCGAGGACTAGGTCGAGGCAATGAGCAGTTCTTC. Protein product: CSVRGLGRGNEQFF.

As DNA, the CDR3 is TGTGCCAGCAGCTTAATGGGGCAGGGGAAGGACGAGCAGTACTTC. Residues: CASSLMGQGKDEQYF. The chain combines TRBV7-2 with TRBJ2-7; TRBD1 might be the D (6 bases). Trimming took 2 bases from V and 5 from J, leaving 16 bases between them. CDR1 and CDR2 from the germline V gene are SGHTA and FQGNSA. The CDR3 consists of 15 residues.

This clonotype was recorded at least ten times. The chain links TRBV7-9 to TRBJ2-3; D gene uncertain. Trimming removed 5 bases at V and 4 bases at J, with 16 bases between. The CDR3 contains 15 residues. From germline, CDR1 is SEHNR and CDR2 FQNEAQ (reference sequence). The CDR3 region has the DNA TGTGCCAGCAGCCCAGTCAGTCTTGGGGCAGATACGCAGTATTTT. It is translated as CASSPVSLGADTQYF.

In this sample, this clonotype turned up many times. The gene calls are TRBV18 and TRBJ2-4, with D unresolved. Germline V gene lookup returns CDR1 KGHSH and CDR2 LQKENI. The ends were cut back, 2 bases at V and 6 bases at J, with 11 bases in the middle. This CDR3 comprises 14 residues. CDR3 amino acids: CASSPAGSVNIQYF. Here the CDR3 DNA reads TGTGCCAGCTCACCAGCCGGCTCCGTAAACATTCAGTACTTC.

The J gene is TRBJ2-3, the V gene TRBV2, with 10 bases matching TRBD2. After removal of 2 bases from V and 1 base from J, the junction contained 3 bases not matched to a gene. In germline, CDR1 is SNHLY, CDR2 FYNNEI. The CDR3 has 16 residues. CDR3 loop: CASSELAGDGTDTQYF. The DNA of the CDR3 is TGTGCCAGCAGTGAACTAGCGGGAGATGGCACAGATACGCAGTATTTT.